The following is a T cell receptor (beta chain) sequence with its context. Its specificity is not known. The sample comes from a study of CXCR3-negative and CXCR3-positive naive CD8 T cells. Background on the study: The libraries together contributed about 135 million TRB reads, each supplying about 1.5 +/- 0.3 million.

Study-level findings and limits: Memory cells diverged, while naive CXCR3-positive and CXCR3-negative cells had similar TRBV-TRBJ usage. Comparably high diversity was seen in both naive subsets, and much lower diversity in memory CD8+ cells.

5' RACE that incorporated UMI labels was used to prepare the TRB cDNA libraries. Reanalyzing the 5' RACE reads, TCRdb keeps one entry per CDR3 protein, without DNA. Its table lists roughly 48,000 distinct CDR3 sequences. This CDR3 is built from 14 residues. Germline CDR1 LGHDT, CDR2 YNNKEL (reference sequence). Researchers reported sorting every CD8+ T cell subset in triplicate, 300,000 to 350,000 cells per sort. V and J are TRBV3-1 and TRBJ1-2; absent DNA, TCRdb's TRBD1 call cannot be checked. The specimen sequenced was memory CD8+ T cells from blood. This TCR derives from a human donor in good health. Some clones in this sample may be carry-over from other donors' samples. CDR3 amino acids: CASSLVGRDYGYTF.